Presented here are 12 T cell receptor beta chains from one specimen sequenced in a study of patients and donors after allogeneic stem cell transplantation (dated by TCRdb to 2018 to 2021). The library was prepared using RT-PCR. Instrument used: NextSeq 550. TCRdb reworked the public reads: Q25 trimming with fastp, MiXCR clone assembly, productive beta chains retained. Entries are consolidated by CDR3 protein sequence, retaining the most common genes and DNA. This sample has 400,000 to 500,000 distinct CDR3 sequences in its table, and roughly 17% of those were observed once. The biggest ten clones account for less than 9.5% of the sample. The sequenced sample consisted of blood, either unsorted or a sorted T cell fraction (not recorded which). The receptor set was obtained from a human donor who was either an allogeneic HSCT recipient or a stem cell or donor lymphocyte infusion donor (not recorded which). It is not recorded whose cells these are; they may come from a transplant donor.

There are many counts of this clonotype. V gene TRBV5-1 combines with J gene TRBJ1-4, with TRBD1 matching over 7 bases. V shed 0 bases, J shed 4 bases, and the junction held 6 bases outside the gene matches. The germline V gene has CDR1 SGHRS and CDR2 YFSETQ. This CDR3 has 16 amino acids. As DNA, the CDR3 is TGCGCCAGCAGCTTGGAGGGACAGAGGAATAATGAAAAACTGTTTTTT. Its translation: CASSLEGQRNNEKLFF. Filled out from reference TRBV5-1 and TRBJ1-4, the complete variable domain reads KAGVTQTPRYLIKTRGQQVTLSCSPISGHRSVSWYQQTPGQGLQFLFEYFSETQRNKGNFPGRFSGRQFSNSRSEMNVSTLELGDSALYLCASSLEGQRNNEKLFFGSGTQLSVL.

The chain has TRBV11-1 and TRBJ2-5; D is unresolved. This CDR3 spans 18 amino acids. Trimming left V 1 base short and J 0 bases short, with 18 bases between. CDR1 is SGHAT and CDR2 is FQDESV in the germline V gene (reference sequence). Here the CDR3 DNA reads TGTGCCAGCAGCTTAGATATCGTTGTTCCAGCGTACCAAGAGACCCAGTACTTC. This encodes CASSLDIVVPAYQETQYF. The variable domain in full, with the rest retrieved from reference TRBV11-1 and TRBJ2-5, is EAEVAQSPRYKITEKSQAVAFWCDPISGHATLYWYRQILGQGPELLVQFQDESVVDDSQLPKDRFSAERLKGVDSTLKIQPAELGDSAMYLCASSLDIVVPAYQETQYFGPGTRLLVL.

The CDR3 nucleotides are TGTGCCAGCAGTTACCCCCCAGTTAACACCGGGGAGCTGTTTTTT. The encoded protein is CASSYPPVNTGELFF. The chain is built from TRBV6-2 or TRBV6-3 and TRBJ2-2, with unresolved D. Per germline, CDR1 MNHEY and CDR2 SVGEGT. This CDR3 has 15 residues. Trimming shortened V by 2 bases and J by 2 bases, and 9 bases separated the two germline ends.

The chain has TRBV29-1 and TRBJ1-4; D is perhaps TRBD1 (6 bases). Germline lookup yields CDR1 SQVTM and CDR2 ANQGSEA. Deletions cut 8 bases from V and 4 bases from J, with 11 bases between. The CDR3 has 12 amino acids. The CDR3 region is CSCRTDNEKLFF. CDR3 coding DNA: TGCAGCTGCCGGACAGATAATGAAAAACTGTTTTTT.

J is TRBJ2-1 and V is TRBV6-2 or TRBV6-3; tentative D call: TRBD1 (5 bases). Germline V CDR1 and CDR2: MNHEY, SVGEGT. The CDR3 has 15 amino acids. The V gene lost 4 bases and the J gene lost 3 bases, with 13 bases spanning the gap. The DNA for the CDR3 is TGTGCCAGCAGTTCACCAGGGAATTACTACAATGAGCAGTTCTTC. Translated: CASSSPGNYYNEQFF.

The genes are TRBV15 and TRBJ1-5; perhaps TRBD1 as D (5 bases). Germline CDR1 reads LNHNV; CDR2 reads YYDKDF (reference sequence). V was trimmed by 0 bases and J by 3 bases, leaving 9 bases between them. CDR3 size: 15 residues. CDR3 sequence (DNA): TGTGCCACCAGCAGAGAGGCTGGGGCCAATCAGCCCCAGCATTTT. This sequence encodes CATSREAGANQPQHF. Using reference TRBV15 and TRBJ1-5 for the parts outside the CDR3, the full variable domain is DAMVIQNPRYQVTQFGKPVTLSCSQTLNHNVMYWYQQKSSQAPKLLFHYYDKDFNNEADTPDNFQSRRPNTSFCFLDIRSPGLGDTAMYLCATSREAGANQPQHFGDGTRLSIL.

This clonotype was counted a few times. The rearrangement links TRBV7-9 to TRBJ2-4; D is ambiguous. The CDR3 is 15 amino acids. V was shortened by 2 bases and J by 0 bases, with 8 bases between the two germline ends. Germline lookup yields CDR1 SEHNR and CDR2 FQNEAQ (reference sequence). The CDR3 nucleotides read TGTGCCAGCAGCTTAATAGAGGTAGCCAAAAACATTCAGTACTTC. This translates into CASSLIEVAKNIQYF. Supplemented by reference TRBV7-9 and TRBJ2-4, the full variable domain reads DTGVSQNPRHKITKRGQNVTFRCDPISEHNRLYWYRQTLGQGPEFLTYFQNEAQLEKSRLLSDRFSAERPKGSFSTLEIQRTEQGDSAMYLCASSLIEVAKNIQYFGAGTRLSVL.

In this sample, this clonotype turned up a few times. V is TRBV3-1 and J is TRBJ2-1; D call uncertain. The germline V gene encodes CDR1 LGHDT and CDR2 YNNKEL (reference sequence). CDR3 length: 18 amino acids. Trimming left V 6 bases short and J 0 bases short, with 21 bases between. The CDR3 DNA reads TGTGCCAGCAGTCCTCCCGACCTTTCTGGCAGCTCCTACAATGAGCAGTTCTTC. Amino acid sequence: CASSPPDLSGSSYNEQFF.

This clonotype has more than one count but fewer than ten. This CDR3 is CASSVTGVTEAFF. The CDR3 nucleotides read TGTGCCAGCAGCGTAACTGGGGTCACTGAAGCTTTCTTT. This rearrangement joins TRBV9 to TRBJ1-1; D is undetermined. Germline lookup yields CDR1 SGDLS and CDR2 YYNGEE. The V end was cut by 1 base, the J end by 4 bases, with 8 bases between. CDR3 size: 13 residues.

V usage is TRBV9 and J usage is TRBJ2-1; D is unresolved. The V and J ends lost 0 bases and 4 bases respectively, with 11 bases between them. Germline V gene lookup returns CDR1 SGDLS and CDR2 YYNGEE. The CDR3 has 15 residues. The CDR3 is CASSVDWQPYNEQFF. CDR3 bases: TGTGCCAGCAGCGTAGATTGGCAGCCTTACAATGAGCAGTTCTTC.

The CDR3 sequence is CASSRAGHWNTEAFF. The DNA of the CDR3 is TGCGCCAGCAGCCGCGCGGGACACTGGAACACTGAAGCTTTCTTT. The genes are TRBV5-1 and TRBJ1-1, with D perhaps TRBD1 (6 bases). Germline CDR1 reads SGHRS; CDR2 reads YFSETQ. CDR3 length: 15 amino acids. Between the trimmed V and J ends, which lost 4 bases and 1 base, there was a span of 14 bases.

This clonotype was detected ten times or more. The chain couples TRBV12-3 or TRBV12-4 to TRBJ2-3; the D gene is possibly TRBD1 (6 bases). This CDR3 comprises 13 residues. Between the trimmed V and J ends, which lost 7 bases and 2 bases, there was a span of 10 bases. The CDR3 sequence is CASIRTDTDTQYF. The CDR3 nucleotides read TGTGCCAGCATTCGGACAGACACAGATACGCAGTATTTT.